The rows below give T cell receptor beta chains drawn from one sample of a study of CD8+ T cells in alopecia areata. Sequencing used immunoSEQ multiplex PCR; TCRdb keeps in-frame clones, though not all of them. The data show about 180,000 clones, with around 63% seen just once and approximately 1.7% held by the top ten. This material consisted of CD4+ T cells sorted from blood, taken at week 0. These receptors came from a human donor with alopecia areata. Each CDR3 is given with its conserved first and last residue. The D gene is left open where the match is weak. Only part of the rows carry a size: once, few, many, or a class if the clone is expanded.

D gene: TRBD2
clone size: .
V gene: TRBV6-1
J gene: TRBJ2-7
CDR3 protein: CASTGGLSSYEQYF
CDR3 DNA: TGTGCCAGCACGGGGGGGCTGAGCTCCTACGAGCAGTACTTC

D gene: .
clone size: once
V gene: TRBV2
J gene: TRBJ2-3
CDR3 protein: CASSRARSTDTQYF
CDR3 DNA: TGTGCCAGCAGTAGGGCTCGAAGCACAGATACGCAGTATTTT

D gene: TRBD1
clone size: .
V gene: TRBV30
J gene: TRBJ2-7
CDR3 protein: CAWKVRDRDGYERYF
CDR3 DNA: TGTGCCTGGAAAGTTCGGGACAGGGATGGATACGAGCGGTACTTC

D gene: .
clone size: .
V gene: TRBV6-5
J gene: TRBJ2-4
CDR3 protein: CASSTVSENIQYF
CDR3 DNA: TGTGCCAGCAGTACTGTCTCGGAAAACATTCAGTACTTC

D gene: .
clone size: .
V gene: TRBV29-1
J gene: TRBJ2-2
CDR3 protein: CSVMPGNTGELFF
CDR3 DNA: TGCAGCGTTATGCCCGGGAACACCGGGGAGCTGTTTTTT

D gene: .
clone size: .
V gene: TRBV28
J gene: TRBJ2-5
CDR3 protein: CASSPQGAQYF
CDR3 DNA: TGTGCCAGCAGTCCTCAAGGCGCCCAGTACTTC

D gene: .
clone size: .
V gene: TRBV6-6
J gene: TRBJ2-3
CDR3 protein: CASSPRVTNTDTQYF
CDR3 DNA: TGTGCCAGCAGTCCTAGGGTGACTAACACAGATACGCAGTATTTT

D gene: .
clone size: .
V gene: TRBV13
J gene: TRBJ2-1
CDR3 protein: CASSLLGVDEQFF
CDR3 DNA: TGTGCCAGCAGCTTACTTGGGGTTGATGAGCAGTTCTTC

D gene: TRBD2
clone size: .
V gene: TRBV7-2
J gene: TRBJ2-3
CDR3 protein: CASSFPSRGLAGGPDTQYF
CDR3 DNA: TGTGCCAGCAGCTTCCCTAGCCGCGGACTAGCGGGGGGGCCAGATACGCAGTATTTT

D gene: .
clone size: few
V gene: TRBV9
J gene: TRBJ1-1
CDR3 protein: CASSVRTNTEAFF
CDR3 DNA: TGTGCCAGCAGCGTAAGGACGAACACTGAAGCTTTCTTT

D gene: .
clone size: few
V gene: TRBV6-6
J gene: TRBJ1-4
CDR3 protein: CASSYGVNEKLFF
CDR3 DNA: TGTGCCAGCAGTTACGGTGTTAATGAAAAACTGTTTTTT

D gene: TRBD2
clone size: .
V gene: TRBV30
J gene: TRBJ2-1
CDR3 protein: CAWGLAGGNEQFF
CDR3 DNA: TGTGCCTGGGGACTAGCGGGGGGCAATGAGCAGTTCTTC

D gene: .
clone size: .
V gene: TRBV25-1
J gene: TRBJ2-2
CDR3 protein: CASSTPGELFF
CDR3 DNA: TGTGCCAGCAGTACCCCGGGGGAGCTGTTTTTT

D gene: TRBD1
clone size: .
V gene: TRBV29-1
J gene: TRBJ1-2
CDR3 protein: CSAGQGALRANYGYTF
CDR3 DNA: TGCAGCGCCGGACAGGGGGCTTTACGAGCTAACTATGGCTACACCTTC

D gene: .
clone size: .
V gene: TRBV25-1
J gene: TRBJ2-1
CDR3 protein: CASSEYSGKQFF
CDR3 DNA: TGTGCCAGCAGTGAATATAGCGGTAAGCAGTTCTTC

D gene: TRBD1
clone size: .
V gene: TRBV5-1
J gene: TRBJ2-1
CDR3 protein: CASSPNTGQGNEQFF
CDR3 DNA: TGCGCCAGCAGCCCGAATACGGGACAGGGCAATGAGCAGTTCTTC

D gene: .
clone size: many
V gene: TRBV4-3
J gene: TRBJ1-2
CDR3 protein: CASSQEGRDGYTF
CDR3 DNA: TGCGCCAGCAGCCAAGAAGGTCGGGACGGCTACACCTTC

D gene: .
clone size: .
V gene: TRBV30
J gene: TRBJ2-3
CDR3 protein: CAWSRETQYF
CDR3 DNA: TGTGCCTGGAGTCGTGAGACGCAGTATTTT

D gene: .
clone size: .
V gene: TRBV29-1
J gene: TRBJ1-5
CDR3 protein: CSVKDSSNQPQHF
CDR3 DNA: TGCAGCGTTAAAGATAGTAGCAATCAGCCCCAGCATTTT

D gene: .
clone size: once
V gene: TRBV15
J gene: TRBJ2-1
CDR3 protein: CATSSGYNEQFF
CDR3 DNA: TGTGCCACCAGCAGCGGGTACAATGAGCAGTTCTTC

D gene: .
clone size: .
V gene: TRBV23-1
J gene: TRBJ1-1
CDR3 protein: CASGKGFF
CDR3 DNA: TGCGCCAGCGGAAAAGGTTTCTTT

D gene: .
clone size: few
V gene: TRBV7-2
J gene: TRBJ1-2
CDR3 protein: CASSLNRQANTYGYTF
CDR3 DNA: TGTGCCAGCAGCCTGAACCGACAGGCTAACACCTATGGCTACACCTTC

D gene: .
clone size: .
V gene: TRBV10-3
J gene: TRBJ1-5
CDR3 protein: CAISEGQGQPQHF
CDR3 DNA: TGTGCCATCAGTGAGGGGCAGGGACAGCCCCAGCATTTT

D gene: .
clone size: .
V gene: TRBV29-1
J gene: TRBJ2-5
CDR3 protein: CSVPNPQGAQETQYF
CDR3 DNA: TGCAGCGTTCCTAATCCCCAGGGAGCCCAAGAGACCCAGTACTTC

D gene: TRBD1
clone size: few
V gene: TRBV5-6
J gene: TRBJ1-2
CDR3 protein: CASSLAGQGAGGYTF
CDR3 DNA: TGTGCCAGCAGCTTGGCCGGACAGGGGGCGGGCGGCTACACCTTC